The 30 T cell receptor beta chains below all came from one sample that was sequenced in a study of shared clonotypes between healthy human individuals. The method was immunoSEQ multiplex PCR; TCRdb's version includes in-frame clones alone and lacks a portion of them. The sample has about 2.3 million clones; just over 90% are singletons. Specimen: naive CD4+ T cells from PBMCs. The sample's subset: CD45RA+ positively selected. All receptors come from a man aged 18 to 30 in good health. Some clones in this sample may be carry-over from other donors' samples.

Points on this clone: This sample also contains other DNA sequences that code for the same CDR3. V usage is TRBV29-1 and J usage is TRBJ2-5; 10 nucleotides agree with TRBD1. This CDR3 comprises 13 residues. Germline V gene lookup returns CDR1 SQVTM and CDR2 ANQGSEA. V was clipped by 3 bases and J by 3 bases; unmatched bases: 1. The CDR3 reads CSVEGQGKETQYF. Written as DNA, the CDR3 is TGCAGCGTTGAGGGACAGGGGAAAGAGACCCAGTACTTC.

The chain combines TRBV28 with TRBJ2-7; 10 bases line up with TRBD1. Germline V gives CDR1 MDHEN, CDR2 SYDVKM. V lost 5 bases, J lost 5 bases, and 9 bases stayed unmatched. This CDR3 has 15 amino acids. The CDR3 sequence: CASSDAGTGVHEQYF. CDR3 in DNA: TGTGCCAGCAGTGACGCCGGGACAGGGGTCCACGAGCAGTACTTC.

The chain employs TRBV15 and TRBJ2-7, with D possibly being TRBD2 (6 bases). V dropped 0 bases and J dropped 4 bases, with 13 bases sitting between them. CDR3 size: 15 residues. Germline V gives CDR1 LNHNV, CDR2 YYDKDF (reference sequence). The CDR3 loop reads CATSREPGGGYEQYF. As DNA, the CDR3 is TGTGCCACCAGCAGAGAACCAGGCGGAGGGTACGAGCAGTACTTC.

This chain connects TRBV5-4 to TRBJ2-3; D gene unclear. This CDR3 contains 15 residues. Germline V lookup: CDR1 SGHNT, CDR2 YYREEE (reference sequence). Trimming pared 0 bases from V and 5 bases from J, leaving 13 bases between. The CDR3 protein is CASSLAGRLGDTQYF. In DNA, the CDR3 is TGTGCCAGCAGCTTGGCAGGCAGACTTGGAGATACGCAGTATTTT.

This chain joins TRBV29-1 and TRBJ2-7, with TRBD1 matching 11 bases. The V and J ends lost 2 bases and 3 bases, in that order; junction bases with no gene match: 12. The CDR3 covers 17 residues. CDR1 SQVTM and CDR2 ANQGSEA come from the germline V gene. The CDR3 bases are TGCAGCGTTGAATGGGGGACAGGGGGAACGCTAGGCTACGAGCAGTACTTC. Its protein is CSVEWGTGGTLGYEQYF.

About this clone: Other nucleotide sequences in the sample specify the same CDR3. The V gene is TRBV4-1, the J gene TRBJ1-2, with unresolved D. This CDR3 has 12 residues. CDR1 MGHRA and CDR2 YSYEKL come from the germline V gene. Trimming took 2 bases from V and 1 from J, leaving 2 bases between them. The CDR3 DNA reads as TGCGCCAGCAGCCAAAGTAACTATGGCTACACCTTC. This translates into CASSQSNYGYTF.

The V and J genes are TRBV11-3 and TRBJ2-5; D unresolved. This CDR3 comprises 13 residues. The germline V gene has CDR1 SGHNT and CDR2 YENEEA. V shed 3 bases and J shed 1 base, with 6 bases lying between them. CDR3 protein: CASSFASQETQYF. The DNA of the CDR3 is TGTGCCAGCAGCTTCGCAAGCCAAGAGACCCAGTACTTC.

This chain links TRBV5-1 with TRBJ1-4; 10 bases line up with TRBD1. Per germline, CDR1 SGHRS and CDR2 YFSETQ. The ends lost 4 bases at V and 2 bases at J; junction bases unmatched: 17. The CDR3 is 20 residues long. CDR3: CASSLVGSGTGAWTNEKLFF. In nucleotides, the CDR3 is TGCGCCAGCAGCCTTGTGGGGTCCGGGACAGGGGCTTGGACTAATGAAAAACTGTTTTTT.

The V gene is TRBV6-5, the J gene TRBJ1-3; D not resolved. Deletions cut 6 bases from V and 7 bases from J, with 10 bases between. The germline CDR1 and CDR2 sequences are MNHEY and SVGAGI. The CDR3 is 12 amino acids. Here the CDR3 reads CASRGLGNTIYF. DNA for the CDR3: TGTGCCAGCAGAGGGCTGGGGAACACCATATATTTT.

The gene calls are TRBV28 and TRBJ2-7; D may be TRBD1 or TRBD2 (5 bases each). Germline V lookup: CDR1 MDHEN, CDR2 SYDVKM. V was pared by 2 bases and J by 5 bases, with 31 bases between. CDR3 length: 20 amino acids. Here the CDR3 DNA reads TGTGCCAGCAGTTTAAGATTTCCTTCCTTTGGGTCAGAGGGACCTCACGAGCAGTACTTC. The encoded protein is CASSLRFPSFGSEGPHEQYF.

This chain connects TRBV10-3 to TRBJ2-5; D unresolved. Trimming shortened V by 5 bases and J by 5 bases, and 12 bases separated the two germline ends. The CDR3 consists of 13 residues. Looked up from germline, CDR1 is ENHRY and CDR2 is SYGVKD. The CDR3 bases are TGTGCCATCAGTTCAGGTTTTACCGAGACCCAGTACTTC. Protein product: CAISSGFTETQYF.

The chain uses TRBV5-1 and TRBJ2-3; TRBD1 might be the D (6 bases). The V end lost 4 bases, the J end lost 4 bases, and 13 bases lay between the germline ends. The germline CDR1 and CDR2 sequences are SGHRS and YFSETQ. This CDR3 contains 14 residues. CDR3 in DNA: TGCGCCAGCAGCCGCCTACAGGGCTCAGATACGCAGTATTTT. Encoded protein: CASSRLQGSDTQYF.

The J gene is TRBJ2-2, the V gene TRBV7-3; perhaps D is TRBD1 or TRBD2 (6 bases each). The CDR3 sequence is 17 residues long. The germline V gene encodes CDR1 SGHTA and CDR2 FQGTGA. V gave up 5 bases and J gave up 7 bases, with 23 bases separating them. The CDR3, as DNA: TGTGCCAGCAGCCCCCCTTCTGGGGGGCGCGCTGGCGGGGAGCTGTTTTTT. This encodes CASSPPSGGRAGGELFF.

The chain couples TRBV7-3 to TRBJ1-5, with no clear D. This CDR3 has 13 amino acids. Germline V gene data show CDR1 as SGHTA and CDR2 as FQGTGA. Trimming took off 6 bases at V and 2 bases at J, with 8 bases between the two ends. The CDR3 is CASSQNGNQPQHF. The CDR3 region has the DNA TGTGCCAGCAGTCAGAACGGCAATCAGCCCCAGCATTTT.

The V gene is TRBV27, the J gene TRBJ2-1; D might be TRBD1 or TRBD2, each matching 5 bases. The CDR3 is 15 residues long. Trimming took off 5 bases at V and 2 bases at J, with 13 bases between the two ends. Looked up from germline, CDR1 is MNHEY and CDR2 is SMNVEV (reference sequence). CDR3 sequence (DNA): TGTGCCAGCAGTCTCGGGACGGCGACCTACAATGAGCAGTTCTTC. It codes for CASSLGTATYNEQFF.

This chain connects TRBV6-5 to TRBJ1-1; a weak D match, TRBD1 (6 bases). The CDR3 spans 15 residues. The V gene lost 1 base and the J gene lost 3 bases, with 12 bases spanning the gap. CDR1 and CDR2 from the germline V gene are MNHEY and SVGAGI. In DNA form, the CDR3 reads TGTGCCAGCAGTTACTGGGGGGGGCTGGACACTGAAGCTTTCTTT. Amino acid sequence: CASSYWGGLDTEAFF.

CDR3 in DNA: TGTGCCAGCAGCTATGCGGGGATAGATACGCAGTATTTT. This translates into CASSYAGIDTQYF. The rearrangement links TRBV7-3 to TRBJ2-3, with a weak D call TRBD2 (6 bases). The ends were cut back, 4 bases at V and 5 bases at J, with 10 bases in the middle. This CDR3 is built from 13 residues. Germline V gene sequence: CDR1 SGHTA, CDR2 FQGTGA.

The chain has TRBV7-9 and TRBJ2-1; no reliable D call. There are 12 residues in the CDR3. Germline lookup yields CDR1 SEHNR and CDR2 FQNEAQ (reference sequence). Trimming took 5 bases from V and 13 from J, leaving 15 bases between them. CDR3 protein: CASSPPYALQFF. The CDR3 DNA sequence: TGTGCCAGCAGCCCTCCTTACGCCCTTCAGTTCTTC. The complete variable domain, with remaining parts taken from reference TRBV7-9 and TRBJ2-1, reads DTGVSQNPRHKITKRGQNVTFRCDPISEHNRLYWYRQTLGQGPEFLTYFQNEAQLEKSRLLSDRFSAERPKGSFSTLEIQRTEQGDSAMYLCASSPPYALQFFGPGTRLTVL.

CDR3 region: CASSVTSGANTGELFF. CDR3 sequence (DNA): TGTGCCAGCAGCGTGACTAGCGGAGCGAACACCGGGGAGCTGTTTTTT. The chain joins TRBV9 to TRBJ2-2, with TRBD2 identical over 9 bases. Germline loops: CDR1 SGDLS, CDR2 YYNGEE. V trimming: 2 bases; J trimming: 0 bases; junction bases outside the gene matches: 2. The CDR3 contains 16 residues.

Only one count was recorded for this clone. V is TRBV7-2 and J is TRBJ1-5; a possible D gene is TRBD1 (6 bases). This CDR3 contains 14 residues. V was pared by 2 bases and J by 5 bases, with 10 bases between. Germline V gene lookup returns CDR1 SGHTA and CDR2 FQGNSA. In DNA form, the CDR3 reads TGTGCCAGCAGCTTACGGACAGATTATCAGCCCCAGCATTTT. Its protein product is CASSLRTDYQPQHF.

V usage is TRBV5-4 and J usage is TRBJ2-5; 9 bases line up with TRBD2. Trimming took 4 bases from V and 3 from J; bases not matched to a gene: 7. The CDR3 is made up of 15 amino acids. Germline CDR1 is SGHNT and CDR2 is YYREEE (reference sequence). CDR3 loop: CASSNIAGEKETQYF. The CDR3 DNA reads TGTGCCAGCAGCAATATAGCGGGAGAGAAAGAGACCCAGTACTTC.

The chain uses TRBV7-9 and TRBJ2-7; D might be TRBD1 or TRBD2, each matching 7 bases. CDR3 size: 14 residues. V was clipped by 4 bases and J by 4 bases, with 14 bases between them. The germline gives CDR1 SEHNR, CDR2 FQNEAQ (reference sequence). The DNA of the CDR3 is TGTGCCAGCAGCTGGGGGGGACAGTCTTACGAGCAGTACTTC. Translated: CASSWGGQSYEQYF. The full variable domain, completed using reference TRBV7-9 and TRBJ2-7, is DTGVSQNPRHKITKRGQNVTFRCDPISEHNRLYWYRQTLGQGPEFLTYFQNEAQLEKSRLLSDRFSAERPKGSFSTLEIQRTEQGDSAMYLCASSWGGQSYEQYFGPGTRLTVT.

CDR3 sequence reads: CASSVAGVGSYEQYF. Here the CDR3 DNA reads TGTGCCAGCAGTGTGGCTGGGGTGGGTTCCTACGAGCAGTACTTC. This chain uses TRBV6-1 with TRBJ2-7; no clear D. Germline V gene lookup returns CDR1 MNHNS and CDR2 SASEGT. The CDR3 covers 15 residues. Trimming shortened V by 4 bases and J by 1 base, and 14 bases separated the two germline ends.

This chain connects TRBV5-1 to TRBJ2-1; D gene unclear. Trimming shortened V by 4 bases and J by 7 bases, and 12 bases separated the two germline ends. Germline CDR1 reads SGHRS; CDR2 reads YFSETQ. This CDR3 comprises 13 residues. Here the CDR3 reads CASSDLLGNEQFF. The CDR3 DNA is TGCGCCAGCAGCGACCTATTGGGTAATGAGCAGTTCTTC.

The rearrangement joins TRBV7-9 to TRBJ1-1; D is uncertain. This CDR3 has 14 residues. Germline V gene data show CDR1 as SEHNR and CDR2 as FQNEAQ (reference sequence). With 1 base removed from V and 1 base from J, the gap between germline ends came to 7 bases. Written as DNA, the CDR3 is TGTGCCAGCAGCTTAGTACCGCCGAACACTGAAGCTTTCTTT. This translates into CASSLVPPNTEAFF.

The chain recombines TRBV29-1 with TRBJ2-7; no firm D call. The germline gives CDR1 SQVTM, CDR2 ANQGSEA. The CDR3 consists of 13 residues. Trimming removed 1 base from V and 5 bases from J, with 12 bases in between. In DNA, the CDR3 is TGCAGCGTTGAAGGGCTTACCCGGGACGAGCAGTACTTC. It encodes CSVEGLTRDEQYF.

This chain links TRBV7-9 with TRBJ2-1; 10 bases are shared with TRBD2. This CDR3 contains 15 residues. Trimming at V came to 6 bases and at J to 4 bases, leaving 6 bases not matched to a gene. Per germline, CDR1 SEHNR and CDR2 FQNEAQ (reference sequence). The chain's CDR3 is CASSSKTSGYNEQFF. The CDR3 DNA reads as TGTGCCAGCAGTTCAAAGACTAGCGGGTACAATGAGCAGTTCTTC. Looking up the rest from reference TRBV7-9 and TRBJ2-1 gives the full variable domain: DTGVSQNPRHKITKRGQNVTFRCDPISEHNRLYWYRQTLGQGPEFLTYFQNEAQLEKSRLLSDRFSAERPKGSFSTLEIQRTEQGDSAMYLCASSSKTSGYNEQFFGPGTRLTVL.

Details on this clone: Other DNA sequences in the same sample also yield this CDR3. The J gene is TRBJ2-7, the V gene TRBV28; TRBD2 is a possible D gene (6 bases). The V end lost 6 bases, the J end lost 1 base, and 13 bases lay between the germline ends. Germline values: CDR1 MDHEN, CDR2 SYDVKM. This CDR3 has 14 residues. DNA for the CDR3: TGTGCCAGCAGCCTGCTGGGACTGTCCTACGAGCAGTACTTC. It is translated as CASSLLGLSYEQYF.

This chain connects TRBV28 to TRBJ1-1; 8 bases match TRBD1. This CDR3 region has 16 residues. Unmatched junction bases numbered 10, after V lost 5 bases and J lost 2 bases. The germline V gene has CDR1 MDHEN and CDR2 SYDVKM. The CDR3, as DNA: TGTGCCAGCAGTCCCAGGACAGGGAACGTCAACACTGAAGCTTTCTTT. This sequence encodes CASSPRTGNVNTEAFF.

The chain uses TRBV19 and TRBJ1-5; D is uncertain. The germline V gene encodes CDR1 LNHDA and CDR2 SQIVND (reference sequence). This CDR3 has 13 residues. V dropped 0 bases and J dropped 3 bases, with 3 bases sitting between them. The CDR3 reads CASSIDNNQPQHF. The DNA for the CDR3 is TGTGCCAGTAGTATAGATAACAATCAGCCCCAGCATTTT.